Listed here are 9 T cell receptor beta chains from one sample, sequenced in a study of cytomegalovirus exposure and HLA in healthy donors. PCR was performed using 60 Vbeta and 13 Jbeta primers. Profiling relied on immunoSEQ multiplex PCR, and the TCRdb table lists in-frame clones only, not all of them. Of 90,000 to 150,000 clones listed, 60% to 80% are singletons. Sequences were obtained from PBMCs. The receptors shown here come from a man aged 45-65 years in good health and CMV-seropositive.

This CDR3 is CASSQGPGRSGGFLSDTQYF. CDR3 DNA sequence: TGCGCCAGCAGCCAAGGGCCTGGCCGTAGTGGGGGGTTCTTATCAGATACGCAGTATTTT. The J gene is TRBJ2-3, the V gene TRBV4-1; possible D gene TRBD2, 6 bases. This CDR3 is built from 20 residues. CDR1 and CDR2 from the germline V gene are MGHRA and YSYEKL. V was clipped by 1 base and J by 4 bases, with 27 bases between them.

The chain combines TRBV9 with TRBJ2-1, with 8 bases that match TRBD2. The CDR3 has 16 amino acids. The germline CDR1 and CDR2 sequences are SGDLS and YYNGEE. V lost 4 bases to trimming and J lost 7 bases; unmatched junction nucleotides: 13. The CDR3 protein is CASSLEGSGSKNEQFF. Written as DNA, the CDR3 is TGTGCCAGCAGCCTCGAGGGCAGCGGGAGCAAAAATGAGCAGTTCTTC. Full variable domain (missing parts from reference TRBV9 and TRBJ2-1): DSGVTQTPKHLITATGQRVTLRCSPRSGDLSVYWYQQSLDQGLQFLIQYYNGEERAKGNILERFSAQQFPDLHSELNLSSLELGDSALYFCASSLEGSGSKNEQFFGPGTRLTVL.

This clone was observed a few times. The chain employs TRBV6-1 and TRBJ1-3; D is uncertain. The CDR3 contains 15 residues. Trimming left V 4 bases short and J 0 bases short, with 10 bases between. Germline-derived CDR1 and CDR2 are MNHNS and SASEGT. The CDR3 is CASSVWPHSGNTIYF. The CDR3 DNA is TGTGCCAGCAGTGTATGGCCCCACTCTGGAAACACCATATATTTT.

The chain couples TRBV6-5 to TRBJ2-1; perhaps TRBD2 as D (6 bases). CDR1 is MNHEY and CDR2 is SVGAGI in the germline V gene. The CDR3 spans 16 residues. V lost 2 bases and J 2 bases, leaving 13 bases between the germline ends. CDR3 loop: CASSYGGVGTYNEQFF. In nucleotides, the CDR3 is TGTGCCAGCAGTTACGGCGGGGTAGGGACCTACAATGAGCAGTTCTTC.

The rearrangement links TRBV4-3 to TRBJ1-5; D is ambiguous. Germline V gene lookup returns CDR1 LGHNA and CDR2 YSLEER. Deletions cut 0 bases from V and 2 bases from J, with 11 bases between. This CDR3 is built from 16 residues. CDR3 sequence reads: CASSQDRPERNQPQHF. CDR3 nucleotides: TGCGCCAGCAGCCAAGATCGACCGGAGCGCAATCAGCCCCAGCATTTT.

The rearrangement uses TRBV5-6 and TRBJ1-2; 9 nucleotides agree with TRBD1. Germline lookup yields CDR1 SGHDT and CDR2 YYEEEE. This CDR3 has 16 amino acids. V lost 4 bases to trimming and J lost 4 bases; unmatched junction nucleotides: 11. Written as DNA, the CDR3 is TGTGCCAGCAGCCCTCCCCCCGGGACAGGGATCTATGGCTACACCTTC. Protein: CASSPPPGTGIYGYTF.

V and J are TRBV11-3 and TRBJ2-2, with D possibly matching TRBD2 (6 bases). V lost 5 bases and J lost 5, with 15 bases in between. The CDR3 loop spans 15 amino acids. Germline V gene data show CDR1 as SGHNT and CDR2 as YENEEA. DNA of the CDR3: TGTGCCAGCAGCCCAGGAGGGCGACATACCGGGGAGCTGTTTTTT. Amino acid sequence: CASSPGGRHTGELFF.

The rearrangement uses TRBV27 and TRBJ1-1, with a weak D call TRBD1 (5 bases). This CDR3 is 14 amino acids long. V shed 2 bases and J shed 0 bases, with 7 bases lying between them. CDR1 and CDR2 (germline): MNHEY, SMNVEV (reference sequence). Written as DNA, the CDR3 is TGTGCCAGCAGTTTAGGGGCCCTGAACACTGAAGCTTTCTTT. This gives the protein CASSLGALNTEAFF.

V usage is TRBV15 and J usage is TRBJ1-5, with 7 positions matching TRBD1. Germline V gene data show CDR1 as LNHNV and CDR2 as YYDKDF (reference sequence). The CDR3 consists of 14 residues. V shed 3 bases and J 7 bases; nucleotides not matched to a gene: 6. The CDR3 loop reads CATSSGQGGQPQHF. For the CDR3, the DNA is TGTGCCACCAGCAGCGGGCAGGGGGGACAGCCCCAGCATTTT.